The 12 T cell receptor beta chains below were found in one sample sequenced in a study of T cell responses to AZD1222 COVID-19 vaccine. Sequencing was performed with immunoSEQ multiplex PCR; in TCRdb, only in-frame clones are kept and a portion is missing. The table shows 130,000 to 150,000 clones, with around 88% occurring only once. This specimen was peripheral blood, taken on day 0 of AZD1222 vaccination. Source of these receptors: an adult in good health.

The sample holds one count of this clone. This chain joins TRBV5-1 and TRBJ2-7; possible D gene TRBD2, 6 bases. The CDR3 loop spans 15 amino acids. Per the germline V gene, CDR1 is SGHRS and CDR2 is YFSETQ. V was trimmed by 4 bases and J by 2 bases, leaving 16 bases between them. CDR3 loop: CASSSLSGPTYEQYF. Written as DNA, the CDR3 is TGCGCCAGCAGCAGCTTGAGCGGGCCCACCTACGAGCAGTACTTC.

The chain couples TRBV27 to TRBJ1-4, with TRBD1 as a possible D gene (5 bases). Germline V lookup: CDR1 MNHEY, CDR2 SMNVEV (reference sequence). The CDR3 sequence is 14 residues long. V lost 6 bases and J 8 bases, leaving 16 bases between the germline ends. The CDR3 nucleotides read TGTGCCAGCAGCTCCCCGGGACTAGGAGAAAAACTGTTTTTT. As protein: CASSSPGLGEKLFF.

CDR3 sequence (DNA): TGTGCCAGCAACCTGCAGGGGTACTCCTACAATGAGCAGTTCTTC. Amino acids: CASNLQGYSYNEQFF. The rearrangement joins TRBV2 to TRBJ2-1; D may be TRBD1 (6 bases). V was trimmed by 7 bases and J by 0 bases, leaving 13 bases between them. The CDR3 covers 15 residues. The germline V gene has CDR1 SNHLY and CDR2 FYNNEI.

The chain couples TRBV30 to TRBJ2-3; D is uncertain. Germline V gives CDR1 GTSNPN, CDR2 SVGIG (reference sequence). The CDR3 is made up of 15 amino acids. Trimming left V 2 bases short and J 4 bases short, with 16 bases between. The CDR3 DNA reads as TGTGCCTGGAGTTCAGTACAGTCGGTCTCAGATACGCAGTATTTT. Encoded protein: CAWSSVQSVSDTQYF.

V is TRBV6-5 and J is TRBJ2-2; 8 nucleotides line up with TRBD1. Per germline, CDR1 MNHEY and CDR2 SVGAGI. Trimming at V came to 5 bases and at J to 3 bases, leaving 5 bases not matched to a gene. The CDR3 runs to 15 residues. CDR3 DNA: TGTGCCAGCAGTCATGGACAGGGCTACACCGGGGAGCTGTTTTTT. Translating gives CASSHGQGYTGELFF.

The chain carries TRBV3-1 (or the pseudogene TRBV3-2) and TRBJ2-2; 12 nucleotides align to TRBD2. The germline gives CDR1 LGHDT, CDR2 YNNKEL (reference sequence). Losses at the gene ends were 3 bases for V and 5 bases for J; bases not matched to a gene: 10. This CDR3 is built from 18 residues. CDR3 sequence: CASSHPLTSGGYTGELFF. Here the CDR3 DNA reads TGTGCCAGCAGCCATCCCCTGACTAGCGGGGGTTATACCGGGGAGCTGTTTTTT.

The DNA for the CDR3 is TGTGCCAGCGCTTCTCGGGTCCAAGAGACCCAGTACTTC. This sequence encodes CASASRVQETQYF. V and J are TRBV7-2 and TRBJ2-5; D uncertain. This CDR3 comprises 13 residues. V lost 8 bases, J lost 1 base, and 11 bases lay in between. Germline values: CDR1 SGHTA, CDR2 FQGNSA.

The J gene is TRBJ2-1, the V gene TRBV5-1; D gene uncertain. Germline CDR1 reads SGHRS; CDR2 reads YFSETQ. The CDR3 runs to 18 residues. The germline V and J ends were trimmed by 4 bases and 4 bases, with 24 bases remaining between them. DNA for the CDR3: TGCGCCAGCAGCAACGAGGTTACAAATCAGAGAAAATACAATGAGCAGTTCTTC. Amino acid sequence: CASSNEVTNQRKYNEQFF.

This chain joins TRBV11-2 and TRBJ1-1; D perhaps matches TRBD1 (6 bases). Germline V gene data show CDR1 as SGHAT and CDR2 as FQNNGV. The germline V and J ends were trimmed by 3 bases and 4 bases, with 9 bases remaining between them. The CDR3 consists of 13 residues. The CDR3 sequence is CASSFRGSTEAFF. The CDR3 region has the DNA TGTGCCAGCAGCTTCAGGGGATCCACTGAAGCTTTCTTT.

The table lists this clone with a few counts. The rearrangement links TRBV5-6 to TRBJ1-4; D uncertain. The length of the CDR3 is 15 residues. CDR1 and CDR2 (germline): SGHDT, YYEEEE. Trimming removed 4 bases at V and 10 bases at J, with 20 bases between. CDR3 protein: CASSGGRTPTRKLFF. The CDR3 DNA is TGTGCCAGCAGCGGAGGGAGGACCCCCACACGAAAACTGTTTTTT. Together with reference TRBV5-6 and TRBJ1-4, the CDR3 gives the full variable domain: DAGVTQSPTHLIKTRGQQVTLRCSPKSGHDTVSWYQQALGQGPQFIFQYYEEEERQRGNFPDRFSGHQFPNYSSELNVNALLLGDSALYLCASSGGRTPTRKLFFGSGTQLSVL.

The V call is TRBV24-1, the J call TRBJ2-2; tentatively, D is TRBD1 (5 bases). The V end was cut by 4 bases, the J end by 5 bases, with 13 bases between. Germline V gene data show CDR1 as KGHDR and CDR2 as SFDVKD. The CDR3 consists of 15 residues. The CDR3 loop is CATSDQGGWTGELFF. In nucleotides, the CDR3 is TGTGCCACCAGTGACCAGGGCGGATGGACCGGGGAGCTGTTTTTT.

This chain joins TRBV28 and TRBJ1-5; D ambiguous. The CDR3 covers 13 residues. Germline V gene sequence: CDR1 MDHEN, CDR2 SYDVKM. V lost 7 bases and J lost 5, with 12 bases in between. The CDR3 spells CASILEGDQPQHF. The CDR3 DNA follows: TGTGCCAGCATCTTGGAGGGCGATCAGCCCCAGCATTTT.